This TCR beta chain came from a study of low-dose radiotherapy and immunotherapy resistance in tumors. Study overall: A total of 13 Gy over 26 weeks was given to Cohort 2 as 1 Gy per fraction every two weeks.

This clonotype was recorded many times. As for time point: after trial treatment. As for treatment: LDRT plus nivolumab, ipilimumab, low-dose cyclophosphamide and aspirin (RACIN trial). All of the donors were given nivolumab, ipilimumab, aspirin, low-dose cyclophosphamide and low-dose radiotherapy as part of RACIN, a single-arm trial. Trimming removed 4 bases at V and 2 bases at J, with 6 bases between. CDR3 length: 12 residues. Germline-derived CDR1 and CDR2 are SGHRS and YFSETQ. Gene-specific TRAV and TRBV primers were used for first-strand cDNA, covering alpha and beta chains. TCR amplification used roughly 21 PCR cycles, a constant-region primer and a V-primer adapter. TCRdb itself ran the reads through MiXCR, one entry per CDR3 protein. The data contain some 100,000 distinct CDR3 sequences, around 20% of them singletons.

The chain employs TRBV5-1 and TRBJ1-2; the D is unclear. Sequencing used PBMCs, obtained after low-dose radiotherapy plus immunotherapy. The sequence derives from a female donor with ovarian cancer. The CDR3 loop reads CASSRDNYGYTF. CDR3 DNA sequence: TGCGCCAGCAGCCGAGACAACTATGGCTACACCTTC.